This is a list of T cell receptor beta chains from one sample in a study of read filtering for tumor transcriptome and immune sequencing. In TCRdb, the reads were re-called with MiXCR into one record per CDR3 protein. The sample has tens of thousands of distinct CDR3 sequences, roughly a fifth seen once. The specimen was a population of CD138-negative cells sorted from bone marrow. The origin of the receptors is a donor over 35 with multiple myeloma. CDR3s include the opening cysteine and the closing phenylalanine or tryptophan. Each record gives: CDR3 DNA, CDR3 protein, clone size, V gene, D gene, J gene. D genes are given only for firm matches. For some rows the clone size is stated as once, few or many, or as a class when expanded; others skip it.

cdr3_nt: TGCGCCAGCAGTTCCACGACTTACGAGCAGTACTTC
cdr3_aa: CASSSTTYEQYF
clone_size: many
v_call: TRBV5-1
d_call: -
j_call: TRBJ2-7

cdr3_nt: TGTGCCATCAGCGAGACTAGCGGGAGAAATGAGCAGTTCTTC
cdr3_aa: CAISETSGRNEQFF
clone_size: many
v_call: TRBV10-3
d_call: TRBD2
j_call: TRBJ2-1

cdr3_nt: TGTGCCAGCAGTGAAGACAGGACAGGGGCCGGGGAGCTGTTTTTT
cdr3_aa: CASSEDRTGAGELFF
clone_size: many
v_call: TRBV2
d_call: TRBD1
j_call: TRBJ2-2

cdr3_nt: TGTGCCAGCAGCCAAGACCGGGACAGCTATGGCTACACCTTC
cdr3_aa: CASSQDRDSYGYTF
clone_size: many
v_call: TRBV3-1
d_call: TRBD1
j_call: TRBJ1-2

cdr3_nt: TGTGCCAGCTCACCGGCCACTAGGGATACGCAGTATTTT
cdr3_aa: CASSPATRDTQYF
clone_size: many
v_call: TRBV18
d_call: -
j_call: TRBJ2-3

cdr3_nt: TGTGCCAGCAGCTCAGGGACAGGGTTAGTTAGCACAGATACGCAGTATTTT
cdr3_aa: CASSSGTGLVSTDTQYF
clone_size: many
v_call: TRBV7-2
d_call: TRBD1
j_call: TRBJ2-3

cdr3_nt: TGTGCCAGCAGCTCCCGGGCTGGACAGGGGGCTCTAGAGACCCAGTACTTC
cdr3_aa: CASSSRAGQGALETQYF
clone_size: many
v_call: TRBV7-8
d_call: TRBD1
j_call: TRBJ2-5

cdr3_nt: TGTGCCAGCAGTTACACCCGGACAGCTGAAGCTTTCTTT
cdr3_aa: CASSYTRTAEAFF
clone_size: -
v_call: TRBV6-6
d_call: -
j_call: TRBJ1-1

cdr3_nt: TGCAGTGCTAGTAAGGGCCGCAGCACAGATACGCAGTATTTT
cdr3_aa: CSASKGRSTDTQYF
clone_size: many
v_call: TRBV20-1
d_call: -
j_call: TRBJ2-3

cdr3_nt: TGTGCCAGCAGCATCAATACGGGGGGGCGGTTAAATGAGCAGTTCTTC
cdr3_aa: CASSINTGGRLNEQFF
clone_size: many
v_call: TRBV7-3
d_call: TRBD2
j_call: TRBJ2-1

cdr3_nt: TGTGCCAGCAGCTTAGGCGTATCGGTAGCGGGAGCTGAGCAGTTCTTC
cdr3_aa: CASSLGVSVAGAEQFF
clone_size: many
v_call: TRBV7-6
d_call: TRBD2
j_call: TRBJ2-1

cdr3_nt: TGCAGCGTTTATCCTAACACTGAAGCTTTCTTT
cdr3_aa: CSVYPNTEAFF
clone_size: many
v_call: TRBV29-1
d_call: -
j_call: TRBJ1-1

cdr3_nt: TGTGCCAGCAGTAGCGGGAGCACAGATACGCAGTATTTT
cdr3_aa: CASSSGSTDTQYF
clone_size: many
v_call: TRBV5-1
d_call: TRBD2
j_call: TRBJ2-3

cdr3_nt: TGTGCCAGCAGTGCCGGGACGGTCGAGCAGTACTTC
cdr3_aa: CASSAGTVEQYF
clone_size: many
v_call: TRBV25-1
d_call: -
j_call: TRBJ2-7

cdr3_nt: TGTGCTAGTGGTCCCCTTGGAGCAGAGCAGTTCTTC
cdr3_aa: CASGPLGAEQFF
clone_size: -
v_call: TRBV12-5
d_call: -
j_call: TRBJ2-1

cdr3_nt: TGTGCCAGCAGCGCTACCTGGCAGCCCTGGGACGAGCAGTACTTC
cdr3_aa: CASSATWQPWDEQYF
clone_size: many
v_call: TRBV9
d_call: -
j_call: TRBJ2-7

cdr3_nt: TGTGCCAGTAGTCCCCGGACTAGTGAGAAGACCCAGTACTTC
cdr3_aa: CASSPRTSEKTQYF
clone_size: few
v_call: TRBV19
d_call: TRBD2
j_call: TRBJ2-5

cdr3_nt: TGCAGTGCCAAAGGACAGGGGTTAGATACGCAGTATTTT
cdr3_aa: CSAKGQGLDTQYF
clone_size: many
v_call: TRBV20-1
d_call: TRBD1
j_call: TRBJ2-3

cdr3_nt: TGCGCCAGCAGCCCAGCGGGTGTAAAAGAGACCCAGTACTTC
cdr3_aa: CASSPAGVKETQYF
clone_size: many
v_call: TRBV5-1
d_call: -
j_call: TRBJ2-5

cdr3_nt: TGCGCCAGCAGCCAAGATCGCCTAGCGGGAGCGGGTGGAGTAGATACGCAGTATTTT
cdr3_aa: CASSQDRLAGAGGVDTQYF
clone_size: few
v_call: TRBV4-1
d_call: TRBD2
j_call: TRBJ2-3

cdr3_nt: TGTGCCAGCAATTCAGATCAGCCCCAGCATTTT
cdr3_aa: CASNSDQPQHF
clone_size: many
v_call: TRBV6-1
d_call: -
j_call: TRBJ1-5

cdr3_nt: TGCGCCAGCGTACAGGGAAACCCCACAGATACGCAGTATTTT
cdr3_aa: CASVQGNPTDTQYF
clone_size: few
v_call: TRBV5-1
d_call: -
j_call: TRBJ2-3

cdr3_nt: TGCAGCGTTGAAGGGGGGAAAGGGGCAGATACGCAGTATTTT
cdr3_aa: CSVEGGKGADTQYF
clone_size: many
v_call: TRBV29-1
d_call: -
j_call: TRBJ2-3

cdr3_nt: TGTGCCAGCAGTCGTAACAGGAACACCGGGGAGCTGTTTTTT
cdr3_aa: CASSRNRNTGELFF
clone_size: many
v_call: TRBV27
d_call: -
j_call: TRBJ2-2

cdr3_nt: TGTGCCAGTAGTATTGTCCCGACAGGGGGCTGGGAGACCCAGTACTTC
cdr3_aa: CASSIVPTGGWETQYF
clone_size: many
v_call: TRBV19
d_call: TRBD1
j_call: TRBJ2-5

cdr3_nt: TGCGCCAGCAGCCTGGACGGGGGTTTCGCTGAAGCTTTCTTT
cdr3_aa: CASSLDGGFAEAFF
clone_size: many
v_call: TRBV5-1
d_call: -
j_call: TRBJ1-1

cdr3_nt: TGTGCCAGCAGCTTGAAAAGGGGGTATAGCACAGATACGCAGTATTTT
cdr3_aa: CASSLKRGYSTDTQYF
clone_size: many
v_call: TRBV5-4
d_call: -
j_call: TRBJ2-3

cdr3_nt: TGTGCCAGCAGGGACGGATGGGGTGAAAAACTGTTTTTT
cdr3_aa: CASRDGWGEKLFF
clone_size: many
v_call: TRBV7-9
d_call: -
j_call: TRBJ1-4

cdr3_nt: TGTGCCAGCAGGGAGTGGGCTAGCGGGAGTTACGAGCAGTACTTC
cdr3_aa: CASREWASGSYEQYF
clone_size: many
v_call: TRBV6-2/TRBV6-3
d_call: TRBD2
j_call: TRBJ2-7

cdr3_nt: TGCAGCGCGGTACCGACTAGCGGAGACTCCTACGAGCAGTACTTC
cdr3_aa: CSAVPTSGDSYEQYF
clone_size: many
v_call: TRBV29-1
d_call: TRBD2
j_call: TRBJ2-7

cdr3_nt: TGTGCCAGCAATCGACGGGACAGACTTAATGAGCAGTTCTTC
cdr3_aa: CASNRRDRLNEQFF
clone_size: many
v_call: TRBV6-5
d_call: TRBD1
j_call: TRBJ2-1

cdr3_nt: TGTGCCAGCAGCTTCTGGGACACCGGGGGGCTGTTTTTT
cdr3_aa: CASSFWDTGGLFF
clone_size: many
v_call: TRBV7-2
d_call: -
j_call: TRBJ2-2

cdr3_nt: TGTGCCAGCAGCCAGTCTATTTTACGAAATCAGCCCCAGCATTTT
cdr3_aa: CASSQSILRNQPQHF
clone_size: many
v_call: TRBV3-1
d_call: -
j_call: TRBJ1-5

cdr3_nt: TGCGCCAGCAGCCCGTTCCCGCAGACATTCGCCAACGAGCAGTACTTC
cdr3_aa: CASSPFPQTFANEQYF
clone_size: many
v_call: TRBV5-1
d_call: -
j_call: TRBJ2-7

cdr3_nt: TGTGCCAGTAGTATTCAAATACAACTGAACTATGGCTACACCTTC
cdr3_aa: CASSIQIQLNYGYTF
clone_size: -
v_call: TRBV19
d_call: -
j_call: TRBJ1-2

cdr3_nt: TGTGCCAGCAGCTTAGAAAGCTCCTACAATGAGCAGTTCTTC
cdr3_aa: CASSLESSYNEQFF
clone_size: many
v_call: TRBV7-3
d_call: -
j_call: TRBJ2-1

cdr3_nt: TGCGCCAGCAGCTTGGGCAGCACAGATACGCAGTATTTT
cdr3_aa: CASSLGSTDTQYF
clone_size: many
v_call: TRBV5-1
d_call: -
j_call: TRBJ2-3

cdr3_nt: TGTGCCAGCAGCTTGGAGTTCGGGACAGCAACTAGCTCCTACGAGCAGTACTTC
cdr3_aa: CASSLEFGTATSSYEQYF
clone_size: many
v_call: TRBV5-6
d_call: TRBD1
j_call: TRBJ2-7

cdr3_nt: TGTGCCAGCAGCTCTACAGGGTTGGACGGTGAAGCTTTCTTT
cdr3_aa: CASSSTGLDGEAFF
clone_size: -
v_call: TRBV11-2
d_call: -
j_call: TRBJ1-1